The T cell receptor beta chain described here comes from a study of T cell repertoires in ileal Crohn's disease. At the level of the study: About half received postoperative treatment, some 10 with thiopurines and around 18 anti-TNF.

The V end was cut by 7 bases, the J end by 5 bases, with 12 bases between. CDR1 and CDR2 (germline): SQVTM, ANQGSEA. CDR3 size: 11 residues. Study-wide findings and caveats: Every patient over 26.8% clonality showed endoscopic recurrence.

This clone was counted once. Its antigen is as yet unknown. Other DNA sequences in this specimen translate into the identical CDR3. Per sample, about 500 nanograms of biopsy DNA were TCRB immunosequenced. Repertoires were generated with immunoSEQ multiplex PCR, while TCRdb's copy carries only in-frame clones and drops some. The data contain about 6,900 clones, under 85% of them seen just once; the ten biggest clones take up 4.5%. The sequencing input was ileal tissue. The clonotype comes from an adult with Crohn's disease. The chain couples TRBV29-1 to TRBJ2-7; D may be TRBD1 (6 bases). The chain's CDR3 is CSAARGNEQYF. In DNA form, the CDR3 reads TGCAGCGCCGCAAGGGGGAACGAGCAGTACTTC.